The rows below give T cell receptor beta chains drawn from one sample of a study of blood T cells in healthy people across ages. TCRdb recomputed calls from the 5' RACE reads with MiXCR, one row per CDR3 protein. The repertoire holds almost 550,000 distinct CDR3 sequences, with around 24% as singletons. These data are also associated with another study on T cells of mothers and their children.

The sequenced material came from blood. Receptors were obtained from a boy aged 10-17 years in good health. Each CDR3 is given with its conserved first and last residue. A D gene is named only where the DNA matches it firmly. The size field is filled for only some rows; it gives once, few, many or a size class.

j_call cdr3_length clone_size v_call d_call cdr3_aa cdr3_nt
TRBJ2-5 13 NA TRBV7-3 NA CASSSSTGTEQYF TGTGCCAGCAGCTCGTCAACCGGGACGGAGCAGTACTTC
TRBJ2-7 16 NA TRBV6-2/TRBV6-3 TRBD1 CASSFNPRQGTYEQYF TGTGCCAGCAGTTTCAACCCAAGACAGGGTACCTACGAGCAGTACTTC
TRBJ2-1 15 few TRBV11-2 TRBD2 CASSLAVAGLNEQFF TGTGCCAGCAGCTTAGCGGTAGCGGGACTTAATGAGCAGTTCTTC
TRBJ2-5 14 many TRBV7-9 NA CASSLGEVAETQYF TGTGCCAGCAGCTTAGGAGAGGTGGCCGAGACCCAGTACTTC
TRBJ2-1 15 few TRBV6-5 NA CASRPGGTGDNEQFF TGTGCCAGCAGGCCGGGAGGGACAGGAGACAATGAGCAGTTCTTC
TRBJ2-7 13 few TRBV21-1 NA CASSKTKTYEQYF TGTGCCAGCAGCAAAACCAAAACCTACGAGCAGTACTTC
TRBJ1-2 12 few TRBV2 NA CASSRENYGYTF TGTGCCAGCAGTCGGGAGAACTATGGCTACACCTTC
TRBJ1-2 16 few TRBV18 NA CASSPRREQGNYGYTF TGTGCCAGCTCACCACGACGGGAGCAGGGGAACTATGGCTACACCTTC
TRBJ2-5 15 NA TRBV3-1 NA CASSPLDRVQETQYF TGTGCCAGCAGCCCCTTGGACAGAGTCCAAGAGACCCAGTACTTC
TRBJ2-2 15 few TRBV20-1 NA CSARMWRANTGELFF TGCAGTGCTAGAATGTGGCGAGCGAACACCGGGGAGCTGTTTTTT
TRBJ2-5 16 few TRBV18 NA CASSPPLSGVQETQYF TGTGCCAGCTCACCACCTTTGAGCGGAGTCCAAGAGACCCAGTACTTC
TRBJ2-5 16 few TRBV5-1 NA CASSLAVTGFGETQYF TGCGCCAGCAGCTTGGCGGTCACGGGTTTCGGCGAGACCCAGTACTTC
TRBJ2-7 14 NA TRBV6-5 NA CASSLMQGPYEQYF TGTGCCAGCAGTCTAATGCAGGGCCCTTATGAGCAGTACTTC